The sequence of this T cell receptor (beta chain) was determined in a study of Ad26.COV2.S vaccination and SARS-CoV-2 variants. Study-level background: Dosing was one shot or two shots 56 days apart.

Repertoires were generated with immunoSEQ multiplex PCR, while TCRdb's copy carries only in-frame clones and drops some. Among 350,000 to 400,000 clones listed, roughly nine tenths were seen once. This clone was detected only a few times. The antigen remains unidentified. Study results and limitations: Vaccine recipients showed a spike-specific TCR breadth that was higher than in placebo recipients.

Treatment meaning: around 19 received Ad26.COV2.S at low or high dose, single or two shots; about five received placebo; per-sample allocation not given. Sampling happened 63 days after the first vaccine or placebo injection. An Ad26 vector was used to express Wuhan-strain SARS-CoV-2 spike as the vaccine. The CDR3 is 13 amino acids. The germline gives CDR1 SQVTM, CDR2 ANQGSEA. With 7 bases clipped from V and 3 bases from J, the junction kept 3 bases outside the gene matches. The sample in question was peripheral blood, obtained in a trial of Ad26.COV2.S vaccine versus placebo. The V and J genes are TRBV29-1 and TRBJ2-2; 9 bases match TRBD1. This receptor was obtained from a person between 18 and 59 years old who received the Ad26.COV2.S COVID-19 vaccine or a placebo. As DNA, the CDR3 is TGCAGCGCAAGGACAGGGGACACCGGGGAGCTGTTTTTT. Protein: CSARTGDTGELFF.